The source of this T cell receptor beta chain is a study of regulatory and conventional T cells in RAG deficiency. TCRdb's copy holds only in-frame clones and misses some; the assay was immunoSEQ multiplex PCR. Of approximately 48,000 clones listed, 75% to 90% are singletons. Worth noting for this clone: Its antigen is undetermined.

Blood CD4+ CD25-low CD127-high conventional T cells supplied the genomic DNA template. The germline V gene has CDR1 SGHKS and CDR2 YYEKEE (reference sequence). V dropped 1 base and J dropped 4; count of bases not matched to a gene: 10. The CDR3 runs to 16 residues. Regarding the study as a whole: Shorter CDR3s in all patient subsets; >75% Treg-Tconv overlap in Omenn.

The sample also formed part of further work on regulatory T cells. From that paper: The PCR used 52 TRBV and 13 TRBJ primers. Patient repertoires had restricted TRB V-J pairs and skewed V and J usage, most in Tregs.

This chain uses TRBV5-5 with TRBJ1-2; 7 positions agree with TRBD1. The specimen sequenced was CD4+ effector T cells sorted from blood. The clonotype originates from a human donor in good health. The CDR3 DNA reads TGTGCCAGCAGCTTGACAGGGGCCGACGGAGCCTATGGCTACACCTTC. Amino acids: CASSLTGADGAYGYTF.